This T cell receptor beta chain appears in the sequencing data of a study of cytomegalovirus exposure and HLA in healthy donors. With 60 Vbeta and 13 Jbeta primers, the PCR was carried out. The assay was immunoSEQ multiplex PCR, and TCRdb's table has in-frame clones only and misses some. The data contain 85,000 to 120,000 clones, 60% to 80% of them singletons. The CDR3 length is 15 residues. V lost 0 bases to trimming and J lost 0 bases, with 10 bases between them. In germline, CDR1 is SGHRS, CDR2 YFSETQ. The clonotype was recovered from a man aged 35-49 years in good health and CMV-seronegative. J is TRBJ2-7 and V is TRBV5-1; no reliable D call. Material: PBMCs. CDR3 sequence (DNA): TGCGCCAGCAGCTTGGCCCTTCAGTTCTCCTACGAGCAGTACTTC. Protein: CASSLALQFSYEQYF.